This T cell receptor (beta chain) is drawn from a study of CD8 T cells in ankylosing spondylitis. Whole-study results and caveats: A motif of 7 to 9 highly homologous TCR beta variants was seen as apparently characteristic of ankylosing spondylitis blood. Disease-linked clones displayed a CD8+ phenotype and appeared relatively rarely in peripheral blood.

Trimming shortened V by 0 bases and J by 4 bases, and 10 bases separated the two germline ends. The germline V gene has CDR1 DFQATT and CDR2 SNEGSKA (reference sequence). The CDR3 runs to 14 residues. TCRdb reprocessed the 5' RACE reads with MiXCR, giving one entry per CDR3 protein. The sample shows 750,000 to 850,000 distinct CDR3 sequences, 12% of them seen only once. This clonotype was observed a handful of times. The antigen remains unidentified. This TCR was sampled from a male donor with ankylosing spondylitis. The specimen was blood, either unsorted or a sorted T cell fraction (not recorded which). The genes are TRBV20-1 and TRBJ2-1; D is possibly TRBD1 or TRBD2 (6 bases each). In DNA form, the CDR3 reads TGCAGTGCTAGAGATTGGGGGGCGTACAATGAGCAGTTCTTC. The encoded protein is CSARDWGAYNEQFF.